This passage covers 17 T cell receptor beta chains from one sample sequenced in a study of blood T cell repertoires in COVID-19. Clones were sequenced by immunoSEQ multiplex PCR, and TCRdb holds only the in-frame ones, with some missing. This sample has 85,000 to 110,000 clones, with roughly nine tenths found just once. Sample: peripheral blood. These receptors all stem from a human donor in a cohort sampled during active COVID-19.

The CDR3 region has the DNA TGTGCCAGCAGCCGCGGGAAGCGTGCTGGGATCTACGAGCAGTACTTC. It is translated as CASSRGKRAGIYEQYF. The chain combines TRBV7-8 with TRBJ2-7, with D possibly matching TRBD2 (6 bases). Germline V lookup: CDR1 SGHVS, CDR2 FQNEAQ. This CDR3 is 16 amino acids long. With 5 bases removed from V and 3 bases from J, the gap between germline ends came to 20 bases. Combining the CDR3 with reference TRBV7-8 and TRBJ2-7 gives the whole variable domain GAGVSQSPRYKVAKRGQDVALRCDPISGHVSLFWYQQALGQGPEFLTYFQNEAQLDKSGLPSDRFFAERPEGSVSTLKIQRTQQEDSAVYLCASSRGKRAGIYEQYFGPGTRLTVT.

The chain joins TRBV6-5 to TRBJ1-5; TRBD1 aligns across 10 bases. Germline V lookup: CDR1 MNHEY, CDR2 SVGAGI. V gave up 0 bases and J gave up 2 bases; unmatched junction bases: 1. The CDR3 contains 16 residues. For the CDR3, the DNA is TGTGCCAGCAGTTACTCCGGACAGGGGGGCAATCAGCCCCAGCATTTT. It codes for CASSYSGQGGNQPQHF.

The chain links TRBV10-1 to TRBJ2-3, with 11 bases identical to TRBD2. V shed 6 bases, J shed 3 bases, and the junction held 8 bases outside the gene matches. This CDR3 has 16 amino acids. Per the germline V gene, CDR1 is WNHNN and CDR2 is SYGVQD (reference sequence). CDR3 residues: CASSETTSGGTDTQYF. The CDR3 bases are TGCGCCAGCAGCGAGACAACTAGCGGGGGAACAGATACGCAGTATTTT.

This chain connects TRBV24-1 to TRBJ1-1, with TRBD1 identical over 9 bases. CDR1 is KGHDR and CDR2 is SFDVKD in the germline V gene. The CDR3 runs to 14 residues. V lost 7 bases to trimming and J lost 2 bases; unmatched junction nucleotides: 4. CDR3 sequence (DNA): TGTGCCACCAGCGACACAGGGGGCAACACTGAAGCTTTCTTT. This sequence encodes CATSDTGGNTEAFF.

This rearrangement joins TRBV19 to TRBJ2-3; the D gene is possibly TRBD1 (6 bases). Germline V gene lookup returns CDR1 LNHDA and CDR2 SQIVND (reference sequence). The V end was cut by 4 bases, the J end by 4 bases, with 15 bases between. CDR3 length equals 15 residues. CDR3 loop: CASSKNRVRSDTQYF. The CDR3 coding sequence is TGTGCCAGTAGTAAGAACAGGGTACGGTCAGATACGCAGTATTTT. Full variable domain (remainder filled in from reference TRBV19 and TRBJ2-3): DGGITQSPKYLFRKEGQNVTLSCEQNLNHDAMYWYRQDPGQGLRLIYYSQIVNDFQKGDIAEGYSVSREKKESFPLTVTSAQKNPTAFYLCASSKNRVRSDTQYFGPGTRLTVL.

This chain uses TRBV6-5 with TRBJ2-7, with 7 bases aligning to TRBD1. The CDR3 extends over 14 amino acids. CDR1 is MNHEY, CDR2 SVGAGI, per germline. The trim removed 5 bases at V and 3 bases at J, leaving 7 bases unmatched. CDR3: CASSLGQVGYEQYF. The DNA of the CDR3 is TGTGCCAGCAGTCTCGGACAGGTCGGCTACGAGCAGTACTTC.

The CDR3 sequence is CASSLEGLGETQYF. The CDR3 DNA reads as TGCGCCAGCAGCTTGGAGGGGTTGGGGGAGACCCAGTACTTC. This chain joins TRBV5-1 and TRBJ2-5; weak D call: TRBD1 (5 bases). V lost 0 bases and J 5 bases, leaving 11 bases between the germline ends. This CDR3 has 14 amino acids. In germline, CDR1 is SGHRS, CDR2 YFSETQ. The full variable domain, with the rest looked up from reference TRBV5-1 and TRBJ2-5, is KAGVTQTPRYLIKTRGQQVTLSCSPISGHRSVSWYQQTPGQGLQFLFEYFSETQRNKGNFPGRFSGRQFSNSRSEMNVSTLELGDSALYLCASSLEGLGETQYFGPGTRLLVL.

DNA for the CDR3: TGTGCCAGCAGTTCCACAGAAAGCTCCTACGAGCAGTACTTC. Its protein product is CASSSTESSYEQYF. The V call is TRBV6-6, the J call TRBJ2-7; D is undetermined. The CDR3 consists of 14 residues. Per the germline V gene, CDR1 is MNHNY and CDR2 is SVGAGI (reference sequence). With 4 bases removed from V and 0 bases from J, the gap between germline ends came to 10 bases.

The sample holds one count of this clone. The chain uses TRBV5-1 and TRBJ1-2; D gene ambiguous. V was shortened by 0 bases and J by 7 bases, with 13 bases between the two germline ends. The germline CDR1 and CDR2 sequences are SGHRS and YFSETQ. This CDR3 comprises 14 residues. CDR3: CASSLDRYVSGYTF. CDR3 DNA: TGCGCCAGCAGCTTGGACCGTTATGTTAGTGGCTACACCTTC. The variable domain in full, completed from reference TRBV5-1 and TRBJ1-2, reads KAGVTQTPRYLIKTRGQQVTLSCSPISGHRSVSWYQQTPGQGLQFLFEYFSETQRNKGNFPGRFSGRQFSNSRSEMNVSTLELGDSALYLCASSLDRYVSGYTFGSGTRLTVV.

The rearrangement joins TRBV15 to TRBJ2-7, with a possible D match to TRBD2 (5 bases). The V end lost 0 bases, the J end lost 6 bases, and 12 bases lay between the germline ends. Germline values: CDR1 LNHNV, CDR2 YYDKDF (reference sequence). The CDR3 has 14 residues. The CDR3 loop is CATSRDSGFREQYF. The CDR3 DNA sequence: TGTGCCACCAGCAGAGATTCGGGGTTTCGCGAGCAGTACTTC.

V gene TRBV18 combines with J gene TRBJ1-1; no clear D. Deletions cut 6 bases from V and 3 bases from J, with 5 bases between. Germline V CDR1 and CDR2: KGHSH, LQKENI. The CDR3 has 11 residues. CDR3 sequence reads: CASSRDTEAFF. The DNA of the CDR3 is TGTGCCAGCTCGCGTGACACTGAAGCTTTCTTT.

V gene TRBV11-3 combines with J gene TRBJ2-1, with D perhaps matching TRBD2 (6 bases). V lost 1 base to trimming and J lost 4 bases, with 14 bases between them. CDR1 SGHNT and CDR2 YENEEA come from the germline V gene. The CDR3 runs to 16 residues. For the CDR3, the DNA is TGTGCCAGCAGCTTAGGCGGGGATACCAATTACAATGAGCAGTTCTTC. This encodes CASSLGGDTNYNEQFF. Complete variable domain (other parts from reference TRBV11-3 and TRBJ2-1): EAGVVQSPRYKIIEKKQPVAFWCNPISGHNTLYWYLQNLGQGPELLIRYENEEAVDDSQLPKDRFSAERLKGVDSTLKIQPAELGDSAVYLCASSLGGDTNYNEQFFGPGTRLTVL.

The V and J genes are TRBV11-1 and TRBJ2-3; D is perhaps TRBD1 (5 bases). The CDR3 extends over 12 amino acids. CDR1 is SGHAT and CDR2 is FQDESV in the germline V gene (reference sequence). Trimming removed 5 bases at V and 11 bases at J, with 14 bases between. Written as DNA, the CDR3 is TGTGCCAGCAGCAACCTTGGAAGGGGGCAGTATTTT. Translated: CASSNLGRGQYF.

The chain employs TRBV3-1 (or the pseudogene TRBV3-2) and TRBJ1-6; D is ambiguous. CDR1 and CDR2 from the germline V gene are LGHDT and YNNKEL (reference sequence). The CDR3 extends over 13 amino acids. Trimming removed 2 bases from V and 9 bases from J, with 8 bases in between. CDR3 loop: CASSQTGGSPLHF. The CDR3 bases are TGTGCCAGCAGCCAAACTGGTGGTTCACCCCTCCACTTT.

This chain connects TRBV10-3 to TRBJ2-3, with TRBD1 matching 9 bases. V was clipped by 5 bases and J by 1 base; unmatched bases: 1. There are 14 residues in the CDR3. The germline V gene has CDR1 ENHRY and CDR2 SYGVKD. CDR3: CAISRDRGTDTQYF. The CDR3 coding sequence is TGTGCCATCAGTCGGGACAGGGGCACAGATACGCAGTATTTT.

The genes are TRBV19 and TRBJ2-2; TRBD1 matches at 10 bases. The V segment lost 0 bases and the J segment 9 bases; nucleotides outside the gene matches: 13. This CDR3 spans 18 amino acids. Germline CDR1 reads LNHDA; CDR2 reads SQIVND (reference sequence). The CDR3 is CASSIDQFRDRGHRELFF. The CDR3 region has the DNA TGTGCCAGTAGTATAGATCAATTTAGGGACAGGGGACACCGGGAGCTGTTTTTT.

This chain joins TRBV7-8 and TRBJ1-1; D possibly corresponds to TRBD1 (5 bases). CDR1 SGHVS and CDR2 FQNEAQ come from the germline V gene. The V gene lost 1 base and the J gene lost 11 bases, with 17 bases spanning the gap. This CDR3 has 14 amino acids. The CDR3 reads CASSLGDRANRAFF. For the CDR3, the DNA is TGTGCCAGCAGCTTAGGAGACAGAGCCAACAGGGCTTTCTTT.